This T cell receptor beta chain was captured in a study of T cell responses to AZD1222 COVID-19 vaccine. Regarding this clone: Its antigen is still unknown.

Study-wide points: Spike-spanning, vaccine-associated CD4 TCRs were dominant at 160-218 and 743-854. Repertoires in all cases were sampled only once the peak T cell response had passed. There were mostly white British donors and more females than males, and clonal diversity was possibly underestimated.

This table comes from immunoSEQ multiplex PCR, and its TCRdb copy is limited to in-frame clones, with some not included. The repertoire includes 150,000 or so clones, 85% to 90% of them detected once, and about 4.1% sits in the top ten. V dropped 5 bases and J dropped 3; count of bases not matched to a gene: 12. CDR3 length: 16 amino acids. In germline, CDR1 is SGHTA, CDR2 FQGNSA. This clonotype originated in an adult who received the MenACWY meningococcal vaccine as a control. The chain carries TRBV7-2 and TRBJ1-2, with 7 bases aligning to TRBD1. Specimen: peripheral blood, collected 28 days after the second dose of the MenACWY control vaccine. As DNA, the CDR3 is TGTGCCAGCAGCGAGGGGGCGTGGGGGATATACTATGGCTACACCTTC. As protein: CASSEGAWGIYYGYTF.